This entry lists 26 T cell receptor beta chains sequenced from one sample in a study of Ad26.COV2.S vaccination and SARS-CoV-2 variants. Treatment meaning: around 19 received Ad26.COV2.S at low or high dose, single or two shots; roughly 5 received placebo; per-sample allocation not given. At day 63 after the first vaccine or placebo injection, samples were drawn. Only in-frame clones appear in the TCRdb table, and some are missing; sequencing was by immunoSEQ multiplex PCR. The data show about 350,000 clones, 80% to 90% seen once. The specimen comprised peripheral blood, sampled in a trial of Ad26.COV2.S vaccine versus placebo. The receptors here all came from a person aged 18-60 years who received the Ad26.COV2.S COVID-19 vaccine or a placebo.

V is TRBV4-3 and J is TRBJ2-4, with 11 bases that match TRBD1. CDR1 is LGHNA and CDR2 is YSLEER in the germline V gene. The junction had 14 bases not matched to a gene; V was cut back by 3 bases and J by 7 bases. The CDR3 is made up of 18 amino acids. CDR3 residues: CASSHNPGTGGLGNIQYF. CDR3 coding DNA: TGCGCCAGCAGCCATAATCCGGGGACAGGGGGATTGGGGAACATTCAGTACTTC.

This clone came up once. The chain links TRBV19 to TRBJ2-5; 8 nucleotides match TRBD2. The length of the CDR3 is 17 residues. V gave up 4 bases and J gave up 5 bases; unmatched junction bases: 15. The germline CDR1 and CDR2 sequences are LNHDA and SQIVND (reference sequence). CDR3 in DNA: TGTGCCAGTAGTAATTACCCGGGGACTAGTCAAGTTGAGACCCAGTACTTC. The encoded protein is CASSNYPGTSQVETQYF.

The chain recombines TRBV6-6 with TRBJ2-1; TRBD2 aligns across 10 bases. V shed 6 bases, J shed 7 bases, and the junction held 12 bases outside the gene matches. The CDR3 extends over 16 amino acids. CDR1 MNHNY and CDR2 SVGAGI come from the germline V gene (reference sequence). CDR3 protein: CASRSRQAGGLNEQFF. As DNA, the CDR3 is TGTGCCAGCAGATCTCGTCAAGCGGGAGGGCTTAATGAGCAGTTCTTC.

The chain is built from TRBV7-8 and TRBJ1-3; TRBD1 agrees at 10 bases. The CDR3 totals 16 residues. V dropped 5 bases and J dropped 4; count of bases not matched to a gene: 8. Germline-derived CDR1 and CDR2 are SGHVS and FQNEAQ. The CDR3: CASSLGQGGYGNTIYF. The DNA of the CDR3 is TGTGCCAGCAGCCTAGGACAGGGGGGATACGGAAACACCATATATTTT.

The V call is TRBV3-1 (or the pseudogene TRBV3-2), the J call TRBJ2-2; 13 bases are shared with TRBD2. This CDR3 has 15 residues. The V gene end was trimmed by 5 bases and the J gene end by 8 bases; junction bases not matched to a gene: 5. Germline V CDR1 and CDR2: LGHDT, YNNKEL (reference sequence). CDR3 DNA: TGTGCCAGCAGCAAAGGACTAGCGGGAGCTGGGGAGCTGTTTTTT. The encoded protein is CASSKGLAGAGELFF.

The chain couples TRBV28 to TRBJ2-7, with 9 bases fitting TRBD2. After removal of 7 bases from V and 2 bases from J, the junction contained 12 bases not matched to a gene. The CDR3 length is 16 residues. CDR1 is MDHEN, CDR2 SYDVKM, per germline. CDR3 loop: CASTSQQAGGPYEQYF. CDR3 nucleotides: TGTGCCAGCACCTCTCAACAAGCGGGGGGCCCCTACGAGCAGTACTTC.

The chain links TRBV20-1 to TRBJ2-7, with D uncertain. The CDR3 consists of 11 residues. The germline CDR1 and CDR2 sequences are DFQATT and SNEGSKA (reference sequence). V was clipped by 1 base and J by 5 bases, with 6 bases between them. The CDR3 protein is CSARGKNEQYF. CDR3 in DNA: TGCAGTGCTAGAGGGAAAAACGAGCAGTACTTC.

The chain recombines TRBV6-1 with TRBJ2-5; D is perhaps TRBD1 or TRBD2 (6 bases each). V dropped 6 bases and J dropped 5 bases, with 16 bases sitting between them. The CDR3 is 14 residues long. Germline V gene data show CDR1 as MNHNS and CDR2 as SASEGT. The CDR3 loop reads CASSDTGGDETQYF. CDR3 DNA sequence: TGTGCCAGCAGCGACACCGGGGGCGACGAGACCCAGTACTTC.

This chain connects TRBV15 to TRBJ1-3, with TRBD1 as a possible D gene (6 bases). The CDR3 consists of 17 residues. The ends were cut back, 1 base at V and 0 bases at J, with 13 bases in the middle. CDR1 and CDR2 from the germline V gene are LNHNV and YYDKDF (reference sequence). In nucleotides, the CDR3 is TGTGCCACCAGCAGAGGGAAGGGGGAAGCCTCTGGAAACACCATATATTTT. It specifies CATSRGKGEASGNTIYF. The full variable domain, in which reference TRBV15 and TRBJ1-3 provide the parts outside the CDR3, is DAMVIQNPRYQVTQFGKPVTLSCSQTLNHNVMYWYQQKSSQAPKLLFHYYDKDFNNEADTPDNFQSRRPNTSFCFLDIRSPGLGDTAMYLCATSRGKGEASGNTIYFGEGSWLTVV.

The rearrangement joins TRBV7-9 to TRBJ2-5, with D perhaps being TRBD1 or TRBD2 (6 bases each). Germline CDR1 is SEHNR and CDR2 is FQNEAQ (reference sequence). The CDR3 spans 15 residues. V was shortened by 1 base and J by 2 bases, with 11 bases between the two germline ends. CDR3 residues: CASSLEGGKQETQYF. In DNA form, the CDR3 reads TGTGCCAGCAGCTTAGAGGGGGGCAAGCAAGAGACCCAGTACTTC. Complete variable domain (other parts from reference TRBV7-9 and TRBJ2-5): DTGVSQNPRHKITKRGQNVTFRCDPISEHNRLYWYRQTLGQGPEFLTYFQNEAQLEKSRLLSDRFSAERPKGSFSTLEIQRTEQGDSAMYLCASSLEGGKQETQYFGPGTRLLVL.

The V and J genes are TRBV4-3 and TRBJ1-1; D perhaps matches TRBD1 (6 bases). CDR3 length: 15 residues. Germline V gives CDR1 LGHNA, CDR2 YSLEER. V lost 1 base and J 4 bases, leaving 13 bases between the germline ends. The chain's CDR3 is CASSQGQATGTEAFF. The CDR3 DNA sequence: TGCGCCAGCAGCCAAGGACAGGCCACAGGCACTGAAGCTTTCTTT.

This chain connects TRBV2 to TRBJ1-2, with 10 bases lining up with TRBD1. V shed 6 bases, J shed 8 bases, and the junction held 9 bases outside the gene matches. This CDR3 has 14 residues. Germline CDR1 SNHLY, CDR2 FYNNEI. The CDR3 protein is CASRARQGAGGYTF. The CDR3 DNA sequence: TGTGCCAGCAGAGCCCGACAGGGGGCTGGGGGCTACACCTTC.

This chain connects TRBV21-1 to TRBJ1-2; the table's D call of TRBD1 was not tested on the DNA. TRBV21-1 is reported as a pseudogene. The CDR3 is made up of 15 amino acids. The CDR3 DNA reads TGTGCCAGCAGCAGTCCCGGGACAAAGAACTATGGCTACACCTTC. Amino acid sequence: CASSSPGTKNYGYTF.

This clone appeared a few times. The rearrangement links TRBV27 to TRBJ1-2, with D perhaps matching TRBD1 (6 bases). With 6 bases removed from V and 8 bases from J, the gap between germline ends came to 13 bases. The CDR3 has 12 amino acids. The germline CDR1 and CDR2 sequences are MNHEY and SMNVEV (reference sequence). Here the CDR3 DNA reads TGTGCCAGCAGACTACAGGGAGGGGGCTACACCTTC. Protein: CASRLQGGGYTF.

The V call is TRBV3-1 (or the pseudogene TRBV3-2), the J call TRBJ2-2; 8 nucleotides match TRBD2. Germline loops: CDR1 LGHDT, CDR2 YNNKEL (reference sequence). Trimming at V came to 3 bases and at J to 0 bases, leaving 12 bases not matched to a gene. The CDR3 length is 19 residues. The CDR3 nucleotides read TGTGCCAGCAGCCATTCCGGCGGACTAGCAGCCTCGAACACCGGGGAGCTGTTTTTT. This encodes CASSHSGGLAASNTGELFF.

J is TRBJ2-5 and V is TRBV5-5, with 9 bases lining up with TRBD1. V gave up 6 bases and J gave up 2 bases; unmatched junction bases: 11. The CDR3 is 16 residues long. Germline values: CDR1 SGHKS, CDR2 YYEKEE (reference sequence). Here the CDR3 reads CASNKGQGRNQETQYF. CDR3 DNA: TGTGCCAGCAACAAGGGACAGGGAAGGAATCAAGAGACCCAGTACTTC.

The chain recombines TRBV5-1 with TRBJ2-5; TRBD2 aligns across 13 bases. In germline, CDR1 is SGHRS, CDR2 YFSETQ. With 6 bases clipped from V and 2 bases from J, the junction kept 10 bases outside the gene matches. This CDR3 region has 17 residues. CDR3 region: CASNAGLAGPPQETQYF. As DNA, the CDR3 is TGCGCCAGCAACGCGGGACTAGCGGGACCCCCACAAGAGACCCAGTACTTC.

The genes are TRBV10-3 and TRBJ1-5; D possibly corresponds to TRBD1 (5 bases). This CDR3 spans 14 amino acids. The germline gives CDR1 ENHRY, CDR2 SYGVKD. V lost 5 bases to trimming and J lost 0 bases, with 8 bases between them. The CDR3 DNA is TGTGCCATCAGTCAGGGCGTTAGCAATCAGCCCCAGCATTTT. Translation: CAISQGVSNQPQHF.

The V call is TRBV2, the J call TRBJ2-7, with 8 bases that match TRBD1. Trimming removed 6 bases from V and 5 bases from J; junction bases left unmatched: 9. The CDR3 sequence is 14 residues long. Germline V lookup: CDR1 SNHLY, CDR2 FYNNEI. CDR3 sequence: CASSSPDRVDEQYF. The CDR3 DNA reads as TGTGCCAGCAGCAGCCCGGACAGGGTTGACGAGCAGTACTTC.

This chain joins TRBV29-1 and TRBJ2-3; 8 bases agree with TRBD2. The CDR3 contains 13 residues. Trimming at V came to 4 bases and at J to 3 bases, leaving 3 bases not matched to a gene. In germline, CDR1 is SQVTM, CDR2 ANQGSEA. In nucleotides, the CDR3 is TGCAGCGTTGTTGCTAGCGGGACAGATACGCAGTATTTT. Translation: CSVVASGTDTQYF.

V usage is TRBV9 and J usage is TRBJ2-7, with TRBD1 matching 8 bases. Per germline, CDR1 SGDLS and CDR2 YYNGEE. The CDR3 consists of 16 residues. The V segment lost 4 bases and the J segment 0 bases; nucleotides outside the gene matches: 9. The CDR3, as DNA: TGTGCCAGCAGCAAAACCGGACAGGGCGACTCCTACGAGCAGTACTTC. Protein product: CASSKTGQGDSYEQYF.

This clone was picked up one time. The rearrangement joins TRBV7-9 to TRBJ2-7; 8 bases agree with TRBD1. CDR1 SEHNR and CDR2 FQNEAQ come from the germline V gene (reference sequence). This CDR3 is 15 amino acids long. V shed 6 bases, J shed 3 bases, and the junction held 10 bases outside the gene matches. The chain's CDR3 is CASSPRSGTGYEQYF. The CDR3 nucleotides are TGTGCCAGCAGTCCCCGCTCGGGGACAGGCTACGAGCAGTACTTC.

This rearrangement joins TRBV5-1 to TRBJ1-4; a weak D match, TRBD1 (6 bases). V gave up 0 bases and J gave up 3 bases, with 12 bases separating them. This CDR3 contains 16 residues. The germline gives CDR1 SGHRS, CDR2 YFSETQ. The CDR3 DNA follows: TGCGCCAGCAGCTTGGGGGCCAGGGGCCCTAATGAAAAACTGTTTTTT. It translates to CASSLGARGPNEKLFF.

The chain uses TRBV10-2 and TRBJ2-2; D is perhaps TRBD2 (6 bases). This CDR3 region has 17 residues. Germline CDR1 WSHSY, CDR2 SAAADI. Between the trimmed V and J ends, which lost 2 bases and 0 bases, there was a span of 13 bases. CDR3 sequence reads: CASSERGDPSNTGELFF. CDR3 DNA: TGCGCCAGCAGTGAGCGCGGGGACCCATCGAACACCGGGGAGCTGTTTTTT.

J is TRBJ1-1 and V is TRBV5-6; unclear D gene. This CDR3 is built from 15 residues. Between the trimmed V and J ends, which lost 4 bases and 0 bases, there was a span of 13 bases. The germline V gene has CDR1 SGHDT and CDR2 YYEEEE. The CDR3 is CASSPIEPMNTEAFF. The CDR3 nucleotides read TGTGCCAGCAGCCCGATCGAGCCGATGAACACTGAAGCTTTCTTT.

This clone has more than one count but fewer than ten. The rearrangement uses TRBV6-2 or TRBV6-3 and TRBJ2-7, with TRBD2 identical over 8 bases. The CDR3 contains 15 residues. Trimming cost V 5 bases and J 2 bases; bases outside gene matches: 8. The germline gives CDR1 MNHEY, CDR2 SVGEGT. The DNA for the CDR3 is TGTGCCAGCAGTCGGACTAGCACCCTTGCCTACGAGCAGTACTTC. It codes for CASSRTSTLAYEQYF.